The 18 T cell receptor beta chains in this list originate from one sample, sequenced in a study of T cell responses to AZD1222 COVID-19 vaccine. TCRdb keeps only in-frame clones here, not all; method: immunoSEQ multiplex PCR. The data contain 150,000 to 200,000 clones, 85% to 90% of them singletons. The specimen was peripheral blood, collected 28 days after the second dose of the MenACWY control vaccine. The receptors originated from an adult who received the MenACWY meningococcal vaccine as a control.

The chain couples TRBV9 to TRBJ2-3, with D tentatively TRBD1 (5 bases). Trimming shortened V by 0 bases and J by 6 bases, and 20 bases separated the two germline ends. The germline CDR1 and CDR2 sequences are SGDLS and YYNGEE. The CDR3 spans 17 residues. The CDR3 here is CASSVDPSRGSRDTQYF. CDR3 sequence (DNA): TGTGCCAGCAGCGTAGACCCTTCTAGGGGATCGAGGGATACGCAGTATTTT.

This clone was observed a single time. The CDR3 loop reads CASSWTQISSYEQYF. The CDR3 nucleotides read TGTGCCAGCAGTTGGACACAGATTAGCTCCTACGAGCAGTACTTC. The V gene is TRBV2, the J gene TRBJ2-7; a possible D gene is TRBD1 (5 bases). Germline V gene lookup returns CDR1 SNHLY and CDR2 FYNNEI. V gave up 5 bases and J gave up 0 bases, with 14 bases separating them. The CDR3 is 15 amino acids.

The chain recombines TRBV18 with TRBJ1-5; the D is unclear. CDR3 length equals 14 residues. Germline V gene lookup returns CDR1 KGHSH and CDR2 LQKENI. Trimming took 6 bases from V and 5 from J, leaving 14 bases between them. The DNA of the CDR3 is TGTGCCAGCTCCGAGGGAGGGAGCGATCAGCCCCAGCATTTT. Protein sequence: CASSEGGSDQPQHF.

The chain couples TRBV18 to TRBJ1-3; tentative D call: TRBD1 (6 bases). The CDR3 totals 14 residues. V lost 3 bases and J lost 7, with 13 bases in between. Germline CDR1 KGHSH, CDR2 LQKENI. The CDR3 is CASSPPGQSNTIYF. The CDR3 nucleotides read TGTGCCAGCTCACCCCCCGGACAGTCTAACACCATATATTTT.

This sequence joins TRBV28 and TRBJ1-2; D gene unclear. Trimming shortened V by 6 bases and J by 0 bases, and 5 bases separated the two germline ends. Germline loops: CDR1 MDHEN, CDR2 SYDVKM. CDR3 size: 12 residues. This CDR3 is CASSPANYGYTF. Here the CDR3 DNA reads TGTGCCAGCAGCCCAGCTAACTATGGCTACACCTTC.

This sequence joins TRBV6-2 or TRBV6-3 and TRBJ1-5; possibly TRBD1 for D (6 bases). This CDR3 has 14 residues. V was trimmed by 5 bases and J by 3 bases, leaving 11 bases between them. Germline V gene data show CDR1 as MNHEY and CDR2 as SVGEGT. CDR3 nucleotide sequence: TGTGCCAGCAGTACGCGGACAGTCAATCAGCCCCAGCATTTT. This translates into CASSTRTVNQPQHF.

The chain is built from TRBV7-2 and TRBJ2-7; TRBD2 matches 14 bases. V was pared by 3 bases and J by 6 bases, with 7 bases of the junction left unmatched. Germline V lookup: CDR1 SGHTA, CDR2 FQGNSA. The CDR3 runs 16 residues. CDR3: CASSFQPGLAGVEQYF. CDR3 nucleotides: TGTGCCAGCAGCTTTCAACCGGGACTAGCGGGAGTCGAGCAGTACTTC.

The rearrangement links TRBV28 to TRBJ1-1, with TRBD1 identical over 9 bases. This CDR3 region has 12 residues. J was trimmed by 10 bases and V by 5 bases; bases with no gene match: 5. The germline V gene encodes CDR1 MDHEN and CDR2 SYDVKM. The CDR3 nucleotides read TGTGCCAGCAGTAAACAGGGGGCGCGAGCTTTCTTT. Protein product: CASSKQGARAFF.

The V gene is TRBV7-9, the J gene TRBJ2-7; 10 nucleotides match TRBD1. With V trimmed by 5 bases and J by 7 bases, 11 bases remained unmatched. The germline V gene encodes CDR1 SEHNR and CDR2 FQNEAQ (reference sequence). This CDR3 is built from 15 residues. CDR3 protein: CASSPQGTGDIEQYF. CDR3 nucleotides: TGTGCCAGCAGCCCTCAGGGGACAGGGGACATAGAGCAGTACTTC.

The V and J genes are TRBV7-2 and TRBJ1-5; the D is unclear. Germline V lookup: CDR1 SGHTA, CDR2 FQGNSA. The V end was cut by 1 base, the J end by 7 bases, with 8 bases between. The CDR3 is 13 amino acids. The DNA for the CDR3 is TGTGCCAGCAGCTTAGGGAGAGACCAGCCCCAGCATTTT. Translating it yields CASSLGRDQPQHF.

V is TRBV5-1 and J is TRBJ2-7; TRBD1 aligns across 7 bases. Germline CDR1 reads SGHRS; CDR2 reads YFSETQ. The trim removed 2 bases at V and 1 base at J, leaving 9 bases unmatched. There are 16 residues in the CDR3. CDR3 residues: CASSLPGWGQSYEQYF. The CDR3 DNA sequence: TGCGCCAGCAGCTTACCGGGATGGGGACAGTCCTACGAGCAGTACTTC.

In DNA, the CDR3 is TGTGCCAGTGGGGCCGGGACTAGAGGATCCCTCGAGCAGTACTTC. This translates into CASGAGTRGSLEQYF. This rearrangement joins TRBV27 to TRBJ2-7, with 8 bases aligning to TRBD2. The CDR3 runs 15 residues. Unmatched junction bases numbered 16, after V lost 9 bases and J lost 6 bases. Germline CDR1 is MNHEY and CDR2 is SMNVEV (reference sequence).

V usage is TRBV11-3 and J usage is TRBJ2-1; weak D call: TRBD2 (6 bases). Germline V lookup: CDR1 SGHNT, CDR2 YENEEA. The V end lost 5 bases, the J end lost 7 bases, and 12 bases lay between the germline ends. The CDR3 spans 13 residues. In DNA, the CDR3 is TGTGCCAGCAGCGGGAGGCTACAGAATGAGCAGTTCTTC. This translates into CASSGRLQNEQFF.

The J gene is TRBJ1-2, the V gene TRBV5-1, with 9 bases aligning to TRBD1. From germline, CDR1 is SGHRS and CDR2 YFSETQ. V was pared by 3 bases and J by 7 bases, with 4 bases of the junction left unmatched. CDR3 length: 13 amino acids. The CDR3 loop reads CASSSRDRAGYTF. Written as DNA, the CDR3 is TGCGCCAGCAGCTCCCGGGACAGGGCTGGCTACACCTTC.

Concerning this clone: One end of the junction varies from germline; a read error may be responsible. The CDR3 DNA reads TGCAGTGCCAGAGAGGGGAGGGGCTACACCTTC. This gives the protein CSAREGRGYTF. The rearrangement joins TRBV20-1 to TRBJ1-2; tentatively, D is TRBD1 (5 bases). Germline CDR1 reads DFQATT; CDR2 reads SNEGSKA (reference sequence). The CDR3 is 11 amino acids.

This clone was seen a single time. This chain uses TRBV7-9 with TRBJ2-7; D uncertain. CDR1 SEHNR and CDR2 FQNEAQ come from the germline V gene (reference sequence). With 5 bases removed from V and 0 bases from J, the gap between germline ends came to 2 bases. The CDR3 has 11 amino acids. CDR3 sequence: CASSDSYEQYF. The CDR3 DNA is TGTGCCAGCAGCGACTCCTACGAGCAGTACTTC.

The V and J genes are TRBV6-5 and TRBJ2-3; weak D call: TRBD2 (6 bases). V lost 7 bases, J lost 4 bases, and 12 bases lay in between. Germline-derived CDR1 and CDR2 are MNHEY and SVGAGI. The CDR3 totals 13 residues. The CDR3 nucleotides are TGTGCCAGCACCTCTCCGGGGGCAGATACGCAGTATTTT. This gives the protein CASTSPGADTQYF.

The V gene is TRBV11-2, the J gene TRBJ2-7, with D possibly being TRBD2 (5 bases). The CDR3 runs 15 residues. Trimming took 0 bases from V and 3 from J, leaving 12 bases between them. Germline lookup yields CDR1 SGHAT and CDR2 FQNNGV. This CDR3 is CASSLDAGLVYEQYF. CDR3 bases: TGTGCCAGCAGCTTAGATGCGGGCCTCGTCTACGAGCAGTACTTC.